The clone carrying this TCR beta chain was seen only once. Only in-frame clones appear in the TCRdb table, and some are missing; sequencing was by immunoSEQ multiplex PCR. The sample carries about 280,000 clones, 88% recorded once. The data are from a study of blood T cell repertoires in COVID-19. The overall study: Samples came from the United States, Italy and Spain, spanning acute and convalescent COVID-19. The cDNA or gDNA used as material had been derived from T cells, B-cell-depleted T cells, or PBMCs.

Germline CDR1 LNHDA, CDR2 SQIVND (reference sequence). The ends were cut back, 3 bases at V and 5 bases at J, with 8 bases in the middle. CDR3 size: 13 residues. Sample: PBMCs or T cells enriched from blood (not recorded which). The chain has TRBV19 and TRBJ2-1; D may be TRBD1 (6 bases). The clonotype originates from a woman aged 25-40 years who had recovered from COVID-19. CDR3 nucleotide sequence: TGTGCCAGTAGTATTCAGGGGCACAATGAGCAGTTCTTC. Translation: CASSIQGHNEQFF. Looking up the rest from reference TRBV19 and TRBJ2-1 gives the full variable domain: DGGITQSPKYLFRKEGQNVTLSCEQNLNHDAMYWYRQDPGQGLRLIYYSQIVNDFQKGDIAEGYSVSREKKESFPLTVTSAQKNPTAFYLCASSIQGHNEQFFGPGTRLTVL.